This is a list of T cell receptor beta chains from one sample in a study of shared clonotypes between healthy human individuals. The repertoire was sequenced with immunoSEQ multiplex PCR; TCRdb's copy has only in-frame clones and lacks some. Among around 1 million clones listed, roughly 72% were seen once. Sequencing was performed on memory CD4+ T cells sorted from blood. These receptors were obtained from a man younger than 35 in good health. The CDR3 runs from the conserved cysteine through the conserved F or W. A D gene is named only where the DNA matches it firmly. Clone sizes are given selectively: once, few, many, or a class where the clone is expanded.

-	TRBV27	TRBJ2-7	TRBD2	CASSAGLAGVTYEQYF	TGTGCCAGCAGTGCAGGACTAGCGGGGGTTACCTACGAGCAGTACTTC
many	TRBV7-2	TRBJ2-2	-	CASSLVRASGELFF	TGTGCCAGCAGCTTAGTTCGGGCGTCGGGGGAGCTGTTTTTT
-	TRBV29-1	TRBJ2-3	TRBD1	CSVTGTASSTDTQYF	TGCAGCGTCACCGGGACAGCCTCTAGCACAGATACGCAGTATTTT
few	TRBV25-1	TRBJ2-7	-	CASSEFGGGEQYF	TGTGCCAGCAGTGAATTCGGTGGGGGCGAGCAGTACTTC
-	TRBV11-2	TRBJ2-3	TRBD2	CASSPTSGSVEGTDTQYF	TGTGCCAGCAGCCCGACTAGCGGGAGCGTTGAAGGCACAGATACGCAGTATTTT
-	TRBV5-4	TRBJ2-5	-	CASSSPFLKETQYF	TGTGCCAGCAGTTCGCCTTTTCTCAAAGAGACCCAGTACTTC
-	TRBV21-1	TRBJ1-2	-	CASSKEMYWGARYGYTF	TGTGCCAGCAGCAAAGAGATGTATTGGGGGGCGCGCTATGGCTACACCTTC
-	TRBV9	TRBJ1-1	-	CASSVGLSGDTEAFF	TGTGCCAGCAGCGTAGGTCTGAGCGGGGACACTGAAGCTTTCTTT
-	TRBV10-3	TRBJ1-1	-	CAIKKNTEAFF	TGTGCCATCAAAAAGAACACTGAAGCTTTCTTT
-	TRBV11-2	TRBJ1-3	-	CASSLVLGSGNTIYF	TGTGCCAGCAGCTTAGTCCTGGGCTCTGGAAACACCATATATTTT
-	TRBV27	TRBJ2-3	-	CASGEPRTDTQYF	TGTGCCAGCGGGGAGCCTCGGACAGATACGCAGTATTTT
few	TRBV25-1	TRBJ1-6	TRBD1	CASGQVNNSPLHF	TGTGCCAGCGGACAGGTGAATAATTCACCCCTCCACTTT
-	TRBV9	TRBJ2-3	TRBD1	CASSAEEGGQAQYF	TGTGCCAGCAGCGCAGAGGAAGGGGGCCAGGCGCAGTATTTT
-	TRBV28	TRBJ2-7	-	CASSFVVSYEQYF	TGTGCCAGTTCTTTCGTAGTCTCCTACGAGCAGTACTTC
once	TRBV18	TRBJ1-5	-	CASSSDSNQPQHF	TGTGCCAGCTCATCCGATAGCAATCAGCCCCAGCATTTT
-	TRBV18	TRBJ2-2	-	CASSPFSDTGELFF	TGTGCCAGCTCACCATTCTCTGACACCGGGGAGCTGTTTTTT
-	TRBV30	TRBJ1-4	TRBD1	CAWRRRGKLDRPNFNEKLFF	TGTGCCTGGAGGAGGAGGGGGAAATTGGACAGGCCGAACTTTAATGAAAAACTGTTTTTT
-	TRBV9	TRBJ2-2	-	CASSVGEGNTGELFF	TGTGCCAGCAGCGTAGGTGAGGGAAACACCGGGGAGCTGTTTTTT
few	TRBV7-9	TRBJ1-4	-	CASSLGREDEKLFF	TGTGCCAGCAGCCTCGGCAGGGAGGATGAAAAACTGTTTTTT
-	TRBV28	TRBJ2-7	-	CASSGGLINYEQYF	TGTGCCAGCAGTGGGGGACTGATCAACTACGAGCAGTACTTC
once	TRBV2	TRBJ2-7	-	CASSEAGGEQYF	TGTGCCAGCAGTGAAGCGGGGGGCGAGCAGTACTTC
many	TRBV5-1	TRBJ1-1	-	CASSFGRGNTEAFF	TGCGCCAGCAGCTTCGGAAGGGGGAACACTGAAGCTTTCTTT
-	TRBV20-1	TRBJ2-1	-	CSAMRDEQFF	TGCAGTGCTATGAGGGATGAGCAGTTCTTC
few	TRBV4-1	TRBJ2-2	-	CASSQERGTGELFF	TGCGCCAGCAGCCAAGAAAGGGGCACCGGGGAGCTGTTTTTT
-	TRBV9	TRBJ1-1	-	CASSVEANMNTEAFF	TGTGCCAGCAGCGTAGAAGCGAACATGAACACTGAAGCTTTCTTT
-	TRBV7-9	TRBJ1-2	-	CASSRPEGGGGYTF	TGTGCCAGCAGCCGACCGGAGGGAGGAGGAGGCTACACCTTC
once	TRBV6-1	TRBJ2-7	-	CASSEESNSYYEQYF	TGTGCCAGCAGTGAAGAGTCAAATTCCTACTACGAGCAGTACTTC
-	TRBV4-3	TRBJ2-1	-	CASSHRGTGAYNEQFF	TGCGCCAGCAGCCACCGGGGGACGGGAGCGTACAATGAGCAGTTCTTC
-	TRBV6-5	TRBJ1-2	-	CASSYAGLYGYTF	TGTGCCAGCAGTTACGCAGGACTCTATGGCTACACCTTC